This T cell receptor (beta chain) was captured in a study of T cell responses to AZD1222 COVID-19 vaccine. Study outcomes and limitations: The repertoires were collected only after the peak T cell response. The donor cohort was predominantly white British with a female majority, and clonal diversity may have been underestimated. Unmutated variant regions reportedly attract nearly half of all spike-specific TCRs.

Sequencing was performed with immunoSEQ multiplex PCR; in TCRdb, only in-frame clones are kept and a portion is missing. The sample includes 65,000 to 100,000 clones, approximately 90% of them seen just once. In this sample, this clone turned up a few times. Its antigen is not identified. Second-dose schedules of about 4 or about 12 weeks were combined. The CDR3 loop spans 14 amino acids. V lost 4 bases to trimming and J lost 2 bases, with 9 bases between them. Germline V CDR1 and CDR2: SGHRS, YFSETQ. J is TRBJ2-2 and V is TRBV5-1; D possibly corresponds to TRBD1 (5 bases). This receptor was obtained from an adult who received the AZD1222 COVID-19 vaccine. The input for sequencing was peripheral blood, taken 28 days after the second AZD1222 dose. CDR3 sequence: CASSEGQNTGELFF. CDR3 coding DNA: TGCGCCAGCAGCGAAGGACAAAACACCGGGGAGCTGTTTTTT.